A selection of T cell receptor beta chains follows, all from one sample in a study of blood T cell repertoires in COVID-19. The assay was immunoSEQ multiplex PCR, and TCRdb's table has in-frame clones only and misses some. The data contain about 280,000 clones, around 90% of them seen just once; the ten biggest clones take up 2% to 2.5%. Sequenced sample: peripheral blood. The receptors shown here come from a woman between 50 and 59 years old who had recovered from COVID-19. Both conserved end residues are part of each CDR3. Fields, in order: CDR3 protein, CDR3 DNA, J gene, D gene, clone size, V gene. D genes are given only for firm matches. Size is stated for part of the rows, as once, few or many counts, or as a class when the clone is expanded.

CDR3aa: CASSFRRLSNLASGNEQFF
CDR3nt: TGTGCCAGCAGCTTCCGGCGTCTCTCGAATCTAGCGTCTGGGAATGAGCAGTTCTTC
j_gene: TRBJ2-1
d_gene: NA
abundance: NA
v_gene: TRBV27

CDR3aa: CASSTATGGWTEAFF
CDR3nt: TGTGCCAGTAGTACTGCGACAGGGGGATGGACTGAAGCTTTCTTT
j_gene: TRBJ1-1
d_gene: TRBD1
abundance: once
v_gene: TRBV19

CDR3aa: CASSLLAGGDGYTF
CDR3nt: TGCGCCAGCAGCTTGCTAGCAGGGGGCGATGGCTACACCTTC
j_gene: TRBJ1-2
d_gene: TRBD1
abundance: NA
v_gene: TRBV5-1

CDR3aa: CASSWTSESQETQYF
CDR3nt: TGTGCCAGCAGCTGGACTAGCGAGAGCCAAGAGACCCAGTACTTC
j_gene: TRBJ2-5
d_gene: TRBD2
abundance: NA
v_gene: TRBV5-4

CDR3aa: CASSSQGRNYGYTF
CDR3nt: TGTGCCAGCAGTTCCCAGGGGCGGAACTATGGCTACACCTTC
j_gene: TRBJ1-2
d_gene: NA
abundance: NA
v_gene: TRBV2

CDR3aa: CASSLEGQGARGTYEQYF
CDR3nt: TGCGCCAGCAGCTTGGAGGGACAGGGGGCCCGAGGGACCTACGAGCAGTACTTC
j_gene: TRBJ2-7
d_gene: TRBD1
abundance: many
v_gene: TRBV5-1

CDR3aa: CASRILAGPEDTQYF
CDR3nt: TGTGCCAGCAGAATACTAGCGGGACCTGAAGATACGCAGTATTTT
j_gene: TRBJ2-3
d_gene: TRBD2
abundance: once
v_gene: TRBV6-5

CDR3aa: CAVGQGSPYEQYF
CDR3nt: TGTGCCGTGGGACAGGGATCCCCCTACGAGCAGTACTTC
j_gene: TRBJ2-7
d_gene: TRBD1
abundance: NA
v_gene: TRBV19

CDR3aa: CASSQDSAKNIQYF
CDR3nt: TGTGCCAGCAGCCAAGATTCGGCCAAAAACATTCAGTACTTC
j_gene: TRBJ2-4
d_gene: NA
abundance: NA
v_gene: TRBV14

CDR3aa: CASSPGTGNEQFF
CDR3nt: TGTGCCAGCAGCCCGGGGACAGGTAATGAGCAGTTCTTC
j_gene: TRBJ2-1
d_gene: TRBD1
abundance: NA
v_gene: TRBV14

CDR3aa: CASSETFGQPQHF
CDR3nt: TGCGCCAGCAGTGAAACTTTCGGTCAGCCCCAGCATTTT
j_gene: TRBJ1-5
d_gene: NA
abundance: NA
v_gene: TRBV10-1

CDR3aa: CASSSLLGQGNNEQFF
CDR3nt: TGTGCCAGCAGTTCTCTCCTTGGACAGGGAAACAATGAGCAGTTCTTC
j_gene: TRBJ2-1
d_gene: TRBD1
abundance: NA
v_gene: TRBV27

CDR3aa: CASTSTVFNTEAFF
CDR3nt: TGTGCCAGTACCTCGACAGTGTTTAACACTGAAGCTTTCTTT
j_gene: TRBJ1-1
d_gene: NA
abundance: NA
v_gene: TRBV19

CDR3aa: CASTLGGLYGYTF
CDR3nt: TGTGCCAGCACCTTGGGGGGTTTATATGGCTACACCTTC
j_gene: TRBJ1-2
d_gene: NA
abundance: NA
v_gene: TRBV12-3/TRBV12-4

CDR3aa: CASSSGNSPLHF
CDR3nt: TGTGCCAGTAGTAGCGGTAATTCACCCCTCCACTTT
j_gene: TRBJ1-6
d_gene: NA
abundance: NA
v_gene: TRBV19

CDR3aa: CASSYGGSYTF
CDR3nt: TGTGCCAGCAGTTACGGGGGGAGCTACACCTTC
j_gene: TRBJ1-2
d_gene: NA
abundance: NA
v_gene: TRBV6-6

CDR3aa: CASSYSRPGLAGDEQFF
CDR3nt: TGTGCCAGCAGTTACTCGAGACCGGGACTAGCGGGAGATGAGCAGTTCTTC
j_gene: TRBJ2-1
d_gene: TRBD2
abundance: NA
v_gene: TRBV6-2/TRBV6-3

CDR3aa: CASSLPSGTGGQETQYF
CDR3nt: TGTGCCAGCAGCTTACCCTCCGGGACAGGAGGTCAAGAGACCCAGTACTTC
j_gene: TRBJ2-5
d_gene: TRBD1
abundance: NA
v_gene: TRBV13

CDR3aa: CASSQDFPPLRESSYNSPLHF
CDR3nt: TGTGCCAGCAGCCAAGATTTTCCCCCCTTAAGGGAGAGCTCCTATAATTCACCCCTCCACTTT
j_gene: TRBJ1-6
d_gene: NA
abundance: NA
v_gene: TRBV14

CDR3aa: CAISESTGRETQYF
CDR3nt: TGTGCCATCAGTGAGTCTACAGGGAGAGAGACCCAGTACTTC
j_gene: TRBJ2-5
d_gene: NA
abundance: NA
v_gene: TRBV10-3

CDR3aa: CASSPIGQPHQPQHF
CDR3nt: TGTGCCAGCAGCCCTATAGGACAGCCACATCAGCCCCAGCATTTT
j_gene: TRBJ1-5
d_gene: NA
abundance: NA
v_gene: TRBV7-9

CDR3aa: CASSGQNQPQHF
CDR3nt: TGTGCCAGCAGTGGACAGAATCAGCCCCAGCATTTT
j_gene: TRBJ1-5
d_gene: NA
abundance: NA
v_gene: TRBV3-1/TRBV3-2

CDR3aa: CASSSLTSGRGPSYNEQFF
CDR3nt: TGTGCCAGCAGCTCCTTGACTAGCGGGAGGGGGCCCTCCTACAATGAGCAGTTCTTC
j_gene: TRBJ2-1
d_gene: TRBD2
abundance: NA
v_gene: TRBV7-8

CDR3aa: CASSIRSGHTEAFF
CDR3nt: TGTGCCAGTAGTATTCGTTCAGGGCACACTGAAGCTTTCTTT
j_gene: TRBJ1-1
d_gene: NA
abundance: once
v_gene: TRBV19